This T cell receptor beta chain was documented in a study of blood T cell repertoires in COVID-19. Study information: Collection of acute and convalescent COVID-19 samples took place in the United States, Italy and Spain. Sources were T cells, B-cell-depleted T cells, or PBMCs; the material itself was cDNA or gDNA.

Original analysis: From reference gene primer amplification, estimates of nucleated cell counts were derived. Data came from immunoSEQ multiplex PCR; TCRdb stores just in-frame clones and leaves some out. From that table come the V and J calls and clone size; the DNA was used to work out D and trimming. The table lists some 76,000 clones, about 82% of them singletons, with 18% in the top ten. This clonotype was sampled from a woman aged 55 to 70 with acute or convalescent COVID-19. Sequenced material: peripheral blood.

This CDR3 reads CASSWGQGLEETQYF. The DNA of the CDR3 is TGCGCCAGCAGCTGGGGACAGGGGCTAGAAGAGACCCAGTACTTC. V usage is TRBV5-1 and J usage is TRBJ2-5; 10 bases fit TRBD1. Germline V gives CDR1 SGHRS, CDR2 YFSETQ. This CDR3 spans 15 amino acids. V was pared by 3 bases and J by 3 bases, with 5 bases of the junction left unmatched.